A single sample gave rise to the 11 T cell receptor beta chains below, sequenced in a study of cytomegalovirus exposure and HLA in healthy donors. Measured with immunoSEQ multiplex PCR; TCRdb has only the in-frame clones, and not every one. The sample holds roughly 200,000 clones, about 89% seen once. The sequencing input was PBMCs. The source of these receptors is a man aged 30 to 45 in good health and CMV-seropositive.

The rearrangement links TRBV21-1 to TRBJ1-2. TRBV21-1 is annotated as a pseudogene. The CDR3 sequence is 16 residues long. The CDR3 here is CASSKVDALANYGYTF. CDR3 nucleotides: TGTGCCAGCAGCAAAGTCGACGCTTTAGCTAACTATGGCTACACCTTC.

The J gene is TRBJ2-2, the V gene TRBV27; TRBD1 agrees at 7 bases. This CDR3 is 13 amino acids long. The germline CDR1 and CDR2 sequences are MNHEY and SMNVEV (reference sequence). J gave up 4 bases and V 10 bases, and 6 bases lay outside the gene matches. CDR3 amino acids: CATKTGSTGELFF. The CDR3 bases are TGTGCCACCAAGACAGGGAGCACCGGGGAGCTGTTTTTT.

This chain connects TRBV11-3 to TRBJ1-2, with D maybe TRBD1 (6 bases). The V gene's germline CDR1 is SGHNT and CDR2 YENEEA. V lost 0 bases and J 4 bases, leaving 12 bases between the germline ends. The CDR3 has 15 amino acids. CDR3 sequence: CASSLDAGGVYGYTF. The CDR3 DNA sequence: TGTGCCAGCAGCTTAGATGCGGGGGGCGTCTATGGCTACACCTTC.

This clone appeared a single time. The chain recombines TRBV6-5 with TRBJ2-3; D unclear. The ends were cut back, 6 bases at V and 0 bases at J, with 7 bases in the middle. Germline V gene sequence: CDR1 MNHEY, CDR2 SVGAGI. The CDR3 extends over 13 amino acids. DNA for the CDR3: TGTGCCAGCAGCGCGGCCAGCACAGATACGCAGTATTTT. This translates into CASSAASTDTQYF.

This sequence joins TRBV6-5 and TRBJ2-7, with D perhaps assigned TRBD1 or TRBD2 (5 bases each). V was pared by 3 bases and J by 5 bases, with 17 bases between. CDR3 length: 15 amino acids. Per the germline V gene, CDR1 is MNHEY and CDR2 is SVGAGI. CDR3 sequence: CASSYQAAGLDEQYF. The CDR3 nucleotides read TGTGCCAGCAGTTATCAAGCGGCAGGGTTAGACGAGCAGTACTTC.

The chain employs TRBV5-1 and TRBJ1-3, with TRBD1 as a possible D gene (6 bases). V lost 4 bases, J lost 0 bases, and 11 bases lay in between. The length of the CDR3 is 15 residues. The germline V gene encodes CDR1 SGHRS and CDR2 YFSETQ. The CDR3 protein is CASSGTTGSGNTIYF. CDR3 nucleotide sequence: TGCGCCAGCAGCGGGACGACAGGCTCTGGAAACACCATATATTTT.

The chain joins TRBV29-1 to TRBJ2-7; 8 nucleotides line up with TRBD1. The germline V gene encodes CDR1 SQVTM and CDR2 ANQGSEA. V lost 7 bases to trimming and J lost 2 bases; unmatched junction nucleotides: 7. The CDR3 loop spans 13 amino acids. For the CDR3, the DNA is TGCAGCGCCCTGACAGGGGAAGCCTACGAGCAGTACTTC. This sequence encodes CSALTGEAYEQYF.

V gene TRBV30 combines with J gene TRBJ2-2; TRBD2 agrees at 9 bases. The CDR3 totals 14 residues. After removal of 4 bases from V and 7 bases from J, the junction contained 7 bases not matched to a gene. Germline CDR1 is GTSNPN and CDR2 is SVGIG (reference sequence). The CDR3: CAWTPSGAGGELFF. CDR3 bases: TGTGCCTGGACACCTAGCGGGGCAGGCGGGGAGCTGTTTTTT. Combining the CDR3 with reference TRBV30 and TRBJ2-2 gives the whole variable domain SQTIHQWPATLVQPVGSPLSLECTVEGTSNPNLYWYRQAAGRGLQLLFYSVGIGQISSEVPQNLSASRPQDRQFILSSKKLLLSDSGFYLCAWTPSGAGGELFFGEGSRLTVL.

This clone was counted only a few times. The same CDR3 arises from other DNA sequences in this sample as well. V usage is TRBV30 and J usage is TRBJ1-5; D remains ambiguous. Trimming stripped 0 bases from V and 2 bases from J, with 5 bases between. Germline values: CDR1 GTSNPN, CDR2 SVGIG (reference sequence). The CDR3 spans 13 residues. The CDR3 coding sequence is TGTGCCTGGAGTGTTGAGGGCAATCAGCCCCAGCATTTT. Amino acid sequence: CAWSVEGNQPQHF.

The CDR3 sequence: CASSYPSIGGGDTQYF. DNA for the CDR3: TGTGCCAGCAGTTACCCGTCCATAGGGGGGGGTGATACGCAGTATTTT. The rearrangement uses TRBV6-5 and TRBJ2-3; D perhaps matches TRBD2 (7 bases). Trimming stripped 2 bases from V and 6 bases from J, with 18 bases between. The CDR3 is made up of 16 amino acids. Germline lookup yields CDR1 MNHEY and CDR2 SVGAGI.

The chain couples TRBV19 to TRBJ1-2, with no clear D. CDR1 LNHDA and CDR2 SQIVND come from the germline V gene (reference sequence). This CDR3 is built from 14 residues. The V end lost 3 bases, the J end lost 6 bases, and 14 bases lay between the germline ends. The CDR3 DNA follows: TGTGCCAGTAGTATGAGGGCGAGGCCTAATGGCTACACCTTC. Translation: CASSMRARPNGYTF. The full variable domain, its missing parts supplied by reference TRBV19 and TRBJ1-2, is DGGITQSPKYLFRKEGQNVTLSCEQNLNHDAMYWYRQDPGQGLRLIYYSQIVNDFQKGDIAEGYSVSREKKESFPLTVTSAQKNPTAFYLCASSMRARPNGYTFGSGTRLTVV.